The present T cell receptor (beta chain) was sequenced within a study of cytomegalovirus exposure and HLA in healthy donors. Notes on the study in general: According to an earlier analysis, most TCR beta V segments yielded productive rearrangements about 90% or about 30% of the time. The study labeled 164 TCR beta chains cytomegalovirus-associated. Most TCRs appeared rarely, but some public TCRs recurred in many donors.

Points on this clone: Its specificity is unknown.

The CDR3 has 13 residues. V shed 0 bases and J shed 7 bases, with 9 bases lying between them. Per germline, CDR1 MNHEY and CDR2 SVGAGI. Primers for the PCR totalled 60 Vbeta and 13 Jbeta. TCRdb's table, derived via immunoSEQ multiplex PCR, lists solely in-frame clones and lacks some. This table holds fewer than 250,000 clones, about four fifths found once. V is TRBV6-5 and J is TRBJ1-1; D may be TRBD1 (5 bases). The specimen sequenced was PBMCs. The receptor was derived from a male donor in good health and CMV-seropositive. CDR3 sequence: CASSYSRQFEAFF. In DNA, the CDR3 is TGTGCCAGCAGTTACTCGAGACAGTTTGAAGCTTTCTTT.